Sequencing of this TCR beta chain was carried out in a study of T cell repertoires in cytomegalovirus infection. Study context: An indication of both CMV infection and matching HLA type came from public TCR beta signatures.

MiXCR, applied by TCRdb to the reads, yields one record per CDR3 protein. The sample includes roughly 320,000 distinct CDR3 sequences, more than 8% seen only once; the top ten take 3.5% to 4.5%. Study-wide findings and caveats: It was HLA-C-restricted CMV-specific TCR beta clonotypes that dominated the response ex vivo. The study identified carriers of CMV plus the relevant HLA from cumulative public TCR beta family frequency.

Germline loops: CDR1 MGHRA, CDR2 YSYEKL. The CDR3 runs 16 residues. Of note for this clonotype: The target antigen is unknown. One junction end disagrees with the germline gene, perhaps due to a read error.

The rearrangement links TRBV4-1 to TRBJ2-7; 13 bases line up with TRBD2. The sequenced material came from PBMCs. The source is a human donor in good health (CMV status not recorded). Some clones in this sample may be carry-over from other donors' samples. In DNA, the CDR3 is TGTGCCAGCAGCCCCTCCACTAGCGGGAGGGTCTACGAGCAGTACTTC. It encodes CASSPSTSGRVYEQYF.